Reported below is one T cell receptor beta chain. Using immunoSEQ multiplex PCR, the repertoire was profiled, and TCRdb retains in-frame clones only, with some absent. Of 330,000 or so clones in the sample, over 75% were seen once. These data are taken from a study of blood T cell repertoires in COVID-19. The CDR3 covers 14 residues. Germline loops: CDR1 GTSNPN, CDR2 SVGIG (reference sequence). The ends were cut back, 0 bases at V and 2 bases at J, with 5 bases in the middle. All recovered Cohort 3 donors got two negative PCRs, got clearance, or saw symptom resolution. The chain combines TRBV30 with TRBJ2-6; D is undetermined. The sequenced sample was PBMCs or T cells enriched from blood (not recorded which). The source of this sequence is a man aged 30 to 45 who had recovered from COVID-19. This CDR3 reads CAWSVSTGANVLTF. The CDR3 DNA is TGTGCCTGGAGTGTTAGCACTGGGGCCAACGTCCTGACTTTC.